These 26 T cell receptor beta chains share one sample of origin, sequenced in a study of post-analysis software for immune sequencing data. Whole-study findings and limits: There were roughly five TRBV segments more frequent in patients than controls, and TRBV5-6, TRBV5-1 and TRBV20-1 were among them.

These receptors have no known antigen. cDNA libraries for TCR beta contained unique molecular identifiers. A single record per CDR3 protein comes from TCRdb applying MiXCR to the PCR reads. This table holds about 770,000 distinct CDR3 sequences, under 60% found once. The sample comprised blood. These receptors originate from a girl under 18 with multiple sclerosis.

Only a few counts were recorded for this clonotype. The gene calls are TRBV4-3 and TRBJ2-3; D is uncertain. The ends were cut back, 3 bases at V and 5 bases at J, with 12 bases in the middle. This CDR3 is built from 14 residues. The germline CDR1 and CDR2 sequences are LGHNA and YSLEER. CDR3 sequence: CASSHSRFGDTQYF. The CDR3, as DNA: TGCGCCAGCAGCCATTCTAGATTTGGAGATACGCAGTATTTT.

This clonotype was counted many times. The chain recombines TRBV7-9 with TRBJ2-1; D ambiguous. This CDR3 spans 11 amino acids. The germline CDR1 and CDR2 sequences are SEHNR and FQNEAQ (reference sequence). Trimming shortened V by 6 bases and J by 6 bases, and 6 bases separated the two germline ends. Here the CDR3 reads CASSFRNEQFF. CDR3 sequence (DNA): TGTGCCAGCAGTTTTCGCAATGAGCAGTTCTTC.

The chain recombines TRBV29-1 with TRBJ2-7; D call uncertain. V lost 6 bases, J lost 1 base, and 7 bases lay in between. Germline values: CDR1 SQVTM, CDR2 ANQGSEA. The CDR3 extends over 11 amino acids. The CDR3 loop reads CSVTSSYEQYF. The CDR3 region has the DNA TGCAGCGTCACGTCGTCCTACGAGCAGTACTTC.

This clonotype was counted a few times. This sequence joins TRBV20-1 and TRBJ2-1; 10 positions agree with TRBD2. The CDR3 extends over 15 amino acids. After removal of 1 base from V and 8 bases from J, the junction contained 8 bases not matched to a gene. Germline assignment: CDR1 DFQATT and CDR2 SNEGSKA (reference sequence). The CDR3 DNA follows: TGCAGTGCTAGAGGACTAGCGGGTACCCAAGATGAGCAGTTCTTC. This sequence encodes CSARGLAGTQDEQFF.

Points on this clonotype: This sequence may be a read error, since a much larger clone differs from it by one base. V and J are TRBV7-6 and TRBJ2-7, with 9 nucleotides matching TRBD2. Per germline, CDR1 SGHVS and CDR2 FNYEAQ. The CDR3 has 16 residues. This CDR3 reads CASSLVAGESSHEQYF. CDR3 nucleotides: TGTGCCAGCAGCTTAGTAGCGGGAGAGAGCTCCCACGAGCAGTACTTC.

The rearrangement joins TRBV20-1 to TRBJ2-5; perhaps TRBD2 as D (5 bases). There are 14 residues in the CDR3. Per the germline V gene, CDR1 is DFQATT and CDR2 is SNEGSKA (reference sequence). V was cut by 2 bases and J by 5 bases, with 15 bases left in between. The CDR3 DNA reads as TGCAGTGCTAGAACAGCCGGGGTTTTGGAGACCCAGTACTTC. It specifies CSARTAGVLETQYF.

V is TRBV9 and J is TRBJ2-1, with 13 bases that match TRBD2. V lost 4 bases to trimming and J lost 6 bases; unmatched junction nucleotides: 16. The germline V gene has CDR1 SGDLS and CDR2 YYNGEE. The CDR3 sequence is 19 residues long. The CDR3 region is CASSPRLAGGQTPGNEQFF. The DNA of the CDR3 is TGTGCCAGCAGCCCCCGACTAGCGGGAGGCCAAACTCCGGGCAATGAGCAGTTCTTC. The full variable domain, with the rest looked up from reference TRBV9 and TRBJ2-1, is DSGVTQTPKHLITATGQRVTLRCSPRSGDLSVYWYQQSLDQGLQFLIQYYNGEERAKGNILERFSAQQFPDLHSELNLSSLELGDSALYFCASSPRLAGGQTPGNEQFFGPGTRLTVL.

This rearrangement joins TRBV5-1 to TRBJ2-7, with D possibly being TRBD1 or TRBD2 (6 bases each). CDR3 size: 15 residues. Deletions cut 4 bases from V and 2 bases from J, with 16 bases between. Looked up from germline, CDR1 is SGHRS and CDR2 is YFSETQ. CDR3 coding DNA: TGCGCCAGCAGCGAGGGGGGCAGCGAAGCCTACGAGCAGTACTTC. Translating it yields CASSEGGSEAYEQYF.

The rearrangement uses TRBV18 and TRBJ1-1; the D gene is possibly TRBD1 (5 bases). The CDR3 totals 15 residues. Germline CDR1 and CDR2: KGHSH and LQKENI. The V gene lost 6 bases and the J gene lost 5 bases, with 19 bases spanning the gap. The CDR3 nucleotides read TGTGCCAGCTCCCCCGATTGGGGCGAACTAACTGAAGCTTTCTTT. Protein product: CASSPDWGELTEAFF.

The chain employs TRBV20-1 and TRBJ2-5; no firm D call. The J call is in doubt because the DNA end fits TRBJ2-7 better. This CDR3 has 15 amino acids. CDR1 and CDR2 from the germline V gene are DFQATT and SNEGSKA (reference sequence). DNA for the CDR3: TGCAGTGCTAGAGACCCAGAGGCCCCCCTCCACGAGCAGTACTTC. Translated, it gives CSARDPEAPLHEQYF.

Concerning this clonotype itself: A read error is possible here, since a much larger clone lies one base away. The chain links TRBV20-1 to TRBJ2-7, with 12 bases fitting TRBD2. This CDR3 region has 11 residues. Germline loops: CDR1 DFQATT, CDR2 SNEGSKA (reference sequence). After removal of 8 bases from V and 11 bases from J, the junction contained 7 bases not matched to a gene. This chain's CDR3 is CSTTTSGRKYF. The CDR3 DNA reads TGCAGTACTACCACTAGCGGGAGGAAGTACTTC.

The chain carries TRBV18 and TRBJ2-1; 11 nucleotides agree with TRBD2. Trimming at V came to 4 bases and at J to 7 bases, leaving 9 bases not matched to a gene. Germline V gene data show CDR1 as KGHSH and CDR2 as LQKENI. This CDR3 is 16 amino acids long. The CDR3 reads CASSLELAGDMNEQFF. DNA for the CDR3: TGTGCCAGCTCACTGGAACTAGCGGGAGATATGAATGAGCAGTTCTTC.

There are a few counts of this clonotype. The chain links TRBV6-6 to TRBJ2-7; 7 bases map to TRBD2. V trimming: 5 bases; J trimming: 2 bases; junction bases outside the gene matches: 6. From germline, CDR1 is MNHNY and CDR2 SVGAGI (reference sequence). The CDR3 spans 14 residues. The CDR3 reads CASSRLAATYEQYF. The DNA of the CDR3 is TGTGCCAGCAGTCGGCTAGCGGCCACCTACGAGCAGTACTTC.

This clonotype occurred a few times. The genes are TRBV24-1 and TRBJ2-7, with 9 nucleotides matching TRBD1. After removal of 4 bases from V and 3 bases from J, the junction contained 18 bases not matched to a gene. The germline CDR1 and CDR2 sequences are KGHDR and SFDVKD. This CDR3 spans 19 amino acids. The CDR3 reads CATSDPLQGTGSVFYEQYF. The CDR3 DNA reads as TGTGCCACCAGTGACCCCCTCCAGGGGACAGGGAGTGTATTCTACGAGCAGTACTTC.

This clonotype was counted only a few times. V gene TRBV6-1 combines with J gene TRBJ2-6; D remains unclear. Trimming took off 7 bases at V and 0 bases at J, with 10 bases between the two ends. Germline V gives CDR1 MNHNS, CDR2 SASEGT. This CDR3 contains 15 residues. CDR3 in amino acids: CASKQVSSGANVLTF. In DNA, the CDR3 is TGTGCCAGCAAGCAGGTCAGCTCTGGGGCCAACGTCCTGACTTTC.

This clonotype was picked up one time. The V gene is TRBV28, the J gene TRBJ2-3; D is unresolved. Germline CDR1 MDHEN, CDR2 SYDVKM. The V and J ends lost 1 base and 0 bases respectively, with 11 bases between them. This CDR3 has 16 amino acids. CDR3 in DNA: TGTGCCAGCAGTTTATATGGCGGCCGGAGCACAGATACGCAGTATTTT. Encoded protein: CASSLYGGRSTDTQYF.

This clonotype has a single count. The V call is TRBV20-1, the J call TRBJ2-5; 9 bases map to TRBD2. Germline V gene sequence: CDR1 DFQATT, CDR2 SNEGSKA (reference sequence). The CDR3 is 15 residues long. J gave up 5 bases and V 5 bases, and 12 bases lay outside the gene matches. This chain's CDR3 is CSAVTVAGAGETQYF. CDR3 nucleotides: TGCAGTGCTGTCACAGTAGCGGGAGCGGGGGAGACCCAGTACTTC.

The CDR3 is CASSVAVQETQYF. DNA for the CDR3: TGTGCCAGCTCGGTAGCGGTACAAGAGACCCAGTACTTC. The chain carries TRBV7-8 and TRBJ2-5; D possibly corresponds to TRBD2 (6 bases). V lost 8 bases and J 2 bases, leaving 12 bases between the germline ends. This CDR3 contains 13 residues. Germline V gives CDR1 SGHVS, CDR2 FQNEAQ.

This clonotype was counted a few times. The chain is built from TRBV18 and TRBJ2-3, with D perhaps assigned TRBD1 or TRBD2 (5 bases each). This CDR3 is 15 amino acids long. The V gene lost 3 bases and the J gene lost 0 bases, with 10 bases spanning the gap. The germline V gene has CDR1 KGHSH and CDR2 LQKENI. As DNA, the CDR3 is TGTGCCAGCTCACCCCCGGGACCTAGCACAGATACGCAGTATTTT. As protein: CASSPPGPSTDTQYF.

The J gene is TRBJ1-1, the V gene TRBV4-3; D is ambiguous. This CDR3 has 15 residues. Trimming took off 3 bases at V and 4 bases at J, with 15 bases between the two ends. The V gene's germline CDR1 is LGHNA and CDR2 YSLEER. CDR3 protein: CASSQESLHATEAFF. The CDR3 DNA reads as TGCGCCAGCAGCCAGGAGTCTTTGCACGCCACTGAAGCTTTCTTT.

The table lists this clonotype with many counts. This sequence joins TRBV2 and TRBJ2-7; D might be TRBD2 (5 bases). The CDR3 is made up of 14 amino acids. Trimming shortened V by 4 bases and J by 2 bases, and 12 bases separated the two germline ends. Germline values: CDR1 SNHLY, CDR2 FYNNEI. As DNA, the CDR3 is TGTGCCAGCAGTGGCGAAGTGGAGGCCTACGAGCAGTACTTC. Amino acids: CASSGEVEAYEQYF.

CDR3 coding DNA: TGCAGCGTTTGGGAACAAGAGACCCAGTACTTC. Protein sequence: CSVWEQETQYF. This chain uses TRBV29-1 with TRBJ2-5; no clear D gene. This CDR3 contains 11 residues. V was cut by 5 bases and J by 2 bases, with 6 bases left in between. CDR1 and CDR2 from the germline V gene are SQVTM and ANQGSEA.

As for this clonotype: A read error may produce the germline difference seen at one junction end. This sequence joins TRBV7-8 and TRBJ2-6, with D possibly matching TRBD2 (6 bases). CDR3 size: 15 residues. Germline CDR1 SGHVS, CDR2 FQNEAQ. CDR3 protein: CASTLRDSGANVLTF. CDR3 nucleotides: TGTGCCAGCACCTTAAGGGACTCCGGGGCCAACGTCCTGACTTTC.

This clonotype was picked up a small number of times. The genes are TRBV10-3 and TRBJ2-3, with D tentatively TRBD1 or TRBD2 (5 bases each). Germline values: CDR1 ENHRY, CDR2 SYGVKD. This CDR3 has 16 residues. Trimming took off 2 bases at V and 1 base at J, with 13 bases between the two ends. The CDR3 nucleotides are TGTGCCATCAGTGAGACTTACGGGACGGGCACAGATACGCAGTATTTT. This codes for CAISETYGTGTDTQYF.

This rearrangement joins TRBV7-2 to TRBJ2-3; D possibly matches TRBD1 or TRBD2 (5 bases each). This CDR3 region has 12 residues. Germline V gene sequence: CDR1 SGHTA, CDR2 FQGNSA. V shed 3 bases and J shed 7 bases, with 8 bases lying between them. The CDR3 DNA is TGTGCCAGCAGCTTTTGGGGGAATACGCAGTATTTT. It encodes CASSFWGNTQYF.

The chain is built from TRBV27 and TRBJ2-7, with D hard to call. This CDR3 region has 15 residues. V was trimmed by 5 bases and J by 3 bases, leaving 17 bases between them. CDR1 MNHEY and CDR2 SMNVEV come from the germline V gene (reference sequence). CDR3: CASSGLSSQIYEQYF. The CDR3 DNA follows: TGTGCCAGCAGTGGGCTTAGTAGCCAGATCTACGAGCAGTACTTC.